This TCR beta chain is from a study of T cell repertoires in cytomegalovirus infection. Background on the study: CMV infection together with matching HLA type was indicated by public TCR beta signatures. Study-wide results and limits: Dominating the ex vivo response were HLA-C-restricted CMV-specific TCR beta clonotypes. Based on cumulative public TCR beta family frequency, carriers of CMV plus the relevant HLA were identified.

This CDR3 contains 11 residues. The germline V gene encodes CDR1 SEHNR and CDR2 FQNEAQ (reference sequence). Trimming shortened V by 3 bases and J by 10 bases, and 7 bases separated the two germline ends. TCRdb re-called the reads through MiXCR, storing one row per CDR3 protein. The repertoire holds about 76,000 distinct CDR3 sequences, with around 3.5% as singletons. About this clonotype itself: Its antigen is currently unknown.

This receptor was obtained from a human donor in good health (CMV status not recorded). Some clones in this sample may be carry-over from other donors' samples. V usage is TRBV7-9 and J usage is TRBJ1-5, with D unresolved. Sequenced material: PBMCs. This CDR3 reads CASSFKPPQHF. The CDR3 nucleotides are TGTGCCAGCAGCTTCAAACCACCCCAGCATTTT.